The clone carrying this TCR beta chain has at least ten counts. The antigen remains undetermined. Uncontrolled infection, other autoimmune disease, pregnancy and lactation each barred patients from inclusion. Diagnosis relied on clinical symptoms, serum thyroxine and TRAb, thyroid ultrasound and orbital computed tomography. This sample holds PBMCs from less than 11 ml fresh peripheral blood. The investigators amplified TCR beta CDR3 regions from RNA transcripts. The primer set for the first-round RT-PCR of the TCR CDR3 was HTBI. Each CDR3 protein is one row after TCRdb ran MiXCR on the multiplex PCR reads. The data contain 360,000 or so distinct CDR3 sequences, over 15% of them singletons. This CDR3 is built from 13 residues. The ends were cut back, 5 bases at V and 4 bases at J, with 12 bases in the middle. Germline assignment: CDR1 MNHEY and CDR2 SMNVEV (reference sequence). This sample was taken from a study of T cells in Graves' hyperthyroidism and ophthalmopathy.

Study outcomes and limitations: Ophthalmopathy onset followed model prediction by a median approximately 6.2 months.

V gene TRBV27 combines with J gene TRBJ2-7, with D possibly being TRBD2 (5 bases). The origin of this receptor is a young woman with Graves' hyperthyroidism. Specimen: blood. In nucleotides, the CDR3 is TGTGCCAGCAGTCCCGCCGCGGGTTACGAGCAGTACTTC. This gives the protein CASSPAAGYEQYF.